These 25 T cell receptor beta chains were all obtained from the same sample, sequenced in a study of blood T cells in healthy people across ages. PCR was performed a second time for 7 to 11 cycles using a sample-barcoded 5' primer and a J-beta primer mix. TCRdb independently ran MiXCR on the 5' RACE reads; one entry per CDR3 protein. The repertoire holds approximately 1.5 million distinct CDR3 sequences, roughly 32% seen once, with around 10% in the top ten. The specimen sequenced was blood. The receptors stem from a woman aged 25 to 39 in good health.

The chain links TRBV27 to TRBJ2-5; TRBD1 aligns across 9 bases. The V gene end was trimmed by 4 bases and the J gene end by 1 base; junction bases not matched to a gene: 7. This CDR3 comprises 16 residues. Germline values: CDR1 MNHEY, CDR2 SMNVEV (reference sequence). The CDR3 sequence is CASSSRTGARQETQYF. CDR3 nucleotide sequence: TGTGCCAGCAGTTCAAGGACAGGGGCGCGCCAAGAGACCCAGTACTTC.

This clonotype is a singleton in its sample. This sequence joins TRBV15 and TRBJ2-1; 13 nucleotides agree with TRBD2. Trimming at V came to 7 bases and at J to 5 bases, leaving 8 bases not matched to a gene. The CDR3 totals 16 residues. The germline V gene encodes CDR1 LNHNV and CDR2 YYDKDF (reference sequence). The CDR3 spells CATTLPGLAGNNEQFF. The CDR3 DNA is TGTGCCACCACATTACCGGGACTAGCGGGGAACAATGAGCAGTTCTTC.

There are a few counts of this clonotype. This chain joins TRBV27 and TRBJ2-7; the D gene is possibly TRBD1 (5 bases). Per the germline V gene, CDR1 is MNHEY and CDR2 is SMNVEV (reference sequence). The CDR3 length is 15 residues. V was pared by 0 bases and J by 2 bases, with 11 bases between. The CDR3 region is CASSLSMGQTYEQYF. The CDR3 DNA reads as TGTGCCAGCAGTTTATCGATGGGGCAGACCTACGAGCAGTACTTC.

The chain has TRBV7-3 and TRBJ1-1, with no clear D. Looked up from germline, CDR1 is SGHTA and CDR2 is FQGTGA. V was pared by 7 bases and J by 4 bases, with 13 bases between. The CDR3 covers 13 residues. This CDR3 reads CASNPRGVTEAFF. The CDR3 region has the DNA TGTGCCAGCAATCCCCGGGGAGTCACTGAAGCTTTCTTT.

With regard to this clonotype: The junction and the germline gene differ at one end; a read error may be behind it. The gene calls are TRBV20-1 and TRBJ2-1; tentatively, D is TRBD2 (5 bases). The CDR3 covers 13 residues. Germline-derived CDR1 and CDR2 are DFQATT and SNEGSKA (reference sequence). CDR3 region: CSASAGRPNGQFF. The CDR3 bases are TGCAGTGCTAGTGCGGGCCGCCCAAATGGGCAGTTCTTC.

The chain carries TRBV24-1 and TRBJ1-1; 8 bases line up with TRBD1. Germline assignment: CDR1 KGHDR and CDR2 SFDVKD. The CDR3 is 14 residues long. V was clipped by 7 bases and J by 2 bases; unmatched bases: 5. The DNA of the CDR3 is TGTGCCACCAGCCCCGGGACAGGTAACACTGAAGCTTTCTTT. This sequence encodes CATSPGTGNTEAFF.

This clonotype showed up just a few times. In DNA, the CDR3 is TGCAGTGCTAGCGCGCGACAGGGCACAGATACGCAGTATTTT. Amino acids: CSASARQGTDTQYF. The genes are TRBV20-1 and TRBJ2-3; a weak D match, TRBD1 (6 bases). The CDR3 spans 14 residues. The germline gives CDR1 DFQATT, CDR2 SNEGSKA (reference sequence). V was trimmed by 3 bases and J by 1 base, leaving 11 bases between them.

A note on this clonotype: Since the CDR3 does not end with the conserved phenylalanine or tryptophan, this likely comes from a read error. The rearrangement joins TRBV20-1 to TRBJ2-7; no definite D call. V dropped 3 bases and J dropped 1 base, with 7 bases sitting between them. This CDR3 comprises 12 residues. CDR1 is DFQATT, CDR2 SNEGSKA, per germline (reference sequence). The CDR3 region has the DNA TGCAGTGCTAGGCGACAATCCTACGAGCAGTACTGC. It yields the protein CSARRQSYEQYC.

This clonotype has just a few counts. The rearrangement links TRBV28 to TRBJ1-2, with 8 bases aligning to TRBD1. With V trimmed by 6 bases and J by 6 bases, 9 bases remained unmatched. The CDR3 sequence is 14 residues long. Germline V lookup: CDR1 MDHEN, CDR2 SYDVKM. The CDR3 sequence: CASRPLGTGDGYTF. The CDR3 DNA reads TGTGCCAGCAGGCCCCTCGGGACAGGCGATGGCTACACCTTC.

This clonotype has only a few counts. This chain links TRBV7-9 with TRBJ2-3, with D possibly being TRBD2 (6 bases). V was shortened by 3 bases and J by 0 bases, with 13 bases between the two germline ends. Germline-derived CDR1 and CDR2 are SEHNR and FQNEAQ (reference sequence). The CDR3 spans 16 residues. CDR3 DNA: TGTGCCAGCAGCTTCGCCCTAGCGCCCAGCACAGATACGCAGTATTTT. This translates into CASSFALAPSTDTQYF.

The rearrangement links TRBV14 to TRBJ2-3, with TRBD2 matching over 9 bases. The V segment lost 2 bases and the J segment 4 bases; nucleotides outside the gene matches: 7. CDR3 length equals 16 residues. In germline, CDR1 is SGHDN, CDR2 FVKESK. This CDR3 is CASSQLGTSSADTQYF. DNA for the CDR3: TGTGCCAGCAGCCAACTCGGGACTAGCAGCGCAGATACGCAGTATTTT.

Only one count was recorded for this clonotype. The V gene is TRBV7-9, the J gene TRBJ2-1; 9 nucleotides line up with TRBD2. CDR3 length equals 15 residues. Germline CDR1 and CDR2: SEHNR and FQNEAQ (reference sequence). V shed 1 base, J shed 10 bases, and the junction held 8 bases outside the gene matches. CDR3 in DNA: TGTGCCAGCAGCTTAGGAGGCGGGGGGGCCAGCGAGCAGTTCTTC. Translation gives CASSLGGGGASEQFF.

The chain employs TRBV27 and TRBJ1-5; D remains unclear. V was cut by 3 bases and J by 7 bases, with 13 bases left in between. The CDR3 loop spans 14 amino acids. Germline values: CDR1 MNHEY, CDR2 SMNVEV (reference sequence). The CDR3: CASSFSDRAQPQHF. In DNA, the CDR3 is TGTGCCAGCAGTTTTTCGGATAGAGCACAGCCCCAGCATTTT.

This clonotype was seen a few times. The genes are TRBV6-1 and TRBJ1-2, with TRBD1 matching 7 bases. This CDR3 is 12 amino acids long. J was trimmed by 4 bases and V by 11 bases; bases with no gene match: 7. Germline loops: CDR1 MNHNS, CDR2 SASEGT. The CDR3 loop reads CAYGTEFYGYTF. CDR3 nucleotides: TGTGCCTACGGGACAGAGTTCTATGGCTACACCTTC.

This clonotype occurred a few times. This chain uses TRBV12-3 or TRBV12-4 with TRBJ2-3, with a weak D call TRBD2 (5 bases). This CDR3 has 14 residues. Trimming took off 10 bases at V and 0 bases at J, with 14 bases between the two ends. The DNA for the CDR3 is TGTGCCACCTCCTTGGAGGTTAGCACAGATACGCAGTATTTT. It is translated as CATSLEVSTDTQYF.

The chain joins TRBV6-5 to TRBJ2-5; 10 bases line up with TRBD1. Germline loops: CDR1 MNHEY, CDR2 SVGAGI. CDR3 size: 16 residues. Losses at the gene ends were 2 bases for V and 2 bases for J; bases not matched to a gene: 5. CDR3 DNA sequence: TGTGCCAGCAGTTACGGGGGACAGGGGAGACAAGAGACCCAGTACTTC. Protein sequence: CASSYGGQGRQETQYF.

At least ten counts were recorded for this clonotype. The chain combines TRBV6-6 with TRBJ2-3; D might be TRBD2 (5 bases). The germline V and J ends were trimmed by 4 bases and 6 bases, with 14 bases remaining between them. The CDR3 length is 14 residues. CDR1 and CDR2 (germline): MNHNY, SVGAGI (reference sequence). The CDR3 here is CASSFGGWTDTQYF. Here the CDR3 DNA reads TGTGCCAGCAGTTTCGGCGGGTGGACCGATACGCAGTATTTT.

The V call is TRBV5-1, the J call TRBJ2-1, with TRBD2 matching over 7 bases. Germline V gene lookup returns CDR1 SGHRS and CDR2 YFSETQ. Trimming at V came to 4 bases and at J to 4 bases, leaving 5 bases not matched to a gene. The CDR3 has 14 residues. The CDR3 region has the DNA TGCGCCAGCAGCACGGCTAGCGGATACAATGAGCAGTTCTTC. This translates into CASSTASGYNEQFF.

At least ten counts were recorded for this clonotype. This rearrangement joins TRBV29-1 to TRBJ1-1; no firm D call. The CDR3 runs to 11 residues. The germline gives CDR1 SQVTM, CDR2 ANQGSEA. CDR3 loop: CGEGENTEAFF. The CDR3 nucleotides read TGCGGCGAGGGAGAGAACACTGAAGCTTTCTTT.

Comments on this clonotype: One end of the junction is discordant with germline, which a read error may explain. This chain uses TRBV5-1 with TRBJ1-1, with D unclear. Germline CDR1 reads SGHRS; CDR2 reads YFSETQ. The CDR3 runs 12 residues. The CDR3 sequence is CASSSADTVAFF. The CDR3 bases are TGCGCCAGCAGCAGCGCAGACACTGTAGCTTTCTTT.

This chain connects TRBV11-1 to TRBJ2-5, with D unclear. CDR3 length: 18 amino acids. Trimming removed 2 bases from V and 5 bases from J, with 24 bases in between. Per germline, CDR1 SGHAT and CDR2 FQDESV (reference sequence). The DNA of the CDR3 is TGTGCCAGCAGCTTAAGGGTCGACTTCCGGGCCCTGATGGAGACCCAGTACTTC. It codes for CASSLRVDFRALMETQYF. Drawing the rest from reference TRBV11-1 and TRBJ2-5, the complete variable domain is EAEVAQSPRYKITEKSQAVAFWCDPISGHATLYWYRQILGQGPELLVQFQDESVVDDSQLPKDRFSAERLKGVDSTLKIQPAELGDSAMYLCASSLRVDFRALMETQYFGPGTRLLVL.

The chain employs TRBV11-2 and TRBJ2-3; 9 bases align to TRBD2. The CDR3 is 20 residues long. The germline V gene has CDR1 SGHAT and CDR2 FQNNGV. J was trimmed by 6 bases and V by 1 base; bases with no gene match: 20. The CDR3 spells CASSLVRVLAGSSPRDTQYF. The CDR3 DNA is TGTGCCAGCAGCTTAGTTCGGGTGCTAGCGGGATCCTCCCCCCGTGATACGCAGTATTTT.

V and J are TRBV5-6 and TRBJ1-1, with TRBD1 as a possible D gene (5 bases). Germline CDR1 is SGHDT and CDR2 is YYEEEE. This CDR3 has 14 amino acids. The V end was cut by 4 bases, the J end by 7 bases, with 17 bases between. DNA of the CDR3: TGTGCCAGCAGCCGGAGGGGTGGTCGGGGTGAAGCTTTCTTT. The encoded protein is CASSRRGGRGEAFF. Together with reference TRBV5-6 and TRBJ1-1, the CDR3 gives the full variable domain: DAGVTQSPTHLIKTRGQQVTLRCSPKSGHDTVSWYQQALGQGPQFIFQYYEEEERQRGNFPDRFSGHQFPNYSSELNVNALLLGDSALYLCASSRRGGRGEAFFGQGTRLTVV.

CDR3 nucleotides: TGCGCCAGCAGCTTATCGCGGGGGGGTGTAGATACGCAGTATTTT. Its protein product is CASSLSRGGVDTQYF. The chain is built from TRBV5-1 and TRBJ2-3; 9 bases map to TRBD2. The J segment lost 5 bases and the V segment lost 2 bases, leaving 6 bases of the junction unmatched. Germline CDR1 SGHRS, CDR2 YFSETQ. The CDR3 is 15 amino acids. The variable domain in full, completed from reference TRBV5-1 and TRBJ2-3, reads KAGVTQTPRYLIKTRGQQVTLSCSPISGHRSVSWYQQTPGQGLQFLFEYFSETQRNKGNFPGRFSGRQFSNSRSEMNVSTLELGDSALYLCASSLSRGGVDTQYFGPGTRLTVL.

CDR3 loop: CASSLGHGGSVYEQYF. The DNA for the CDR3 is TGCGCCAGCAGCTTAGGACATGGTGGTTCAGTGTACGAGCAGTACTTC. The chain employs TRBV5-1 and TRBJ2-7; tentatively, D is TRBD1 (5 bases). This CDR3 has 16 residues. Trimming removed 2 bases from V and 4 bases from J, with 19 bases in between. Germline CDR1 is SGHRS and CDR2 is YFSETQ. Looking up the rest from reference TRBV5-1 and TRBJ2-7 gives the full variable domain: KAGVTQTPRYLIKTRGQQVTLSCSPISGHRSVSWYQQTPGQGLQFLFEYFSETQRNKGNFPGRFSGRQFSNSRSEMNVSTLELGDSALYLCASSLGHGGSVYEQYFGPGTRLTVT.